This entry is about one T cell receptor beta chain. Taking its sample share into account, this clonotype is medium-sized (0.01 to 0.1%). There is no known antigen for this receptor. Base-call qualities are not available, and no considerably larger clone is one nucleotide away. Full-length TCR variable regions were amplified by 5' RACE PCR with constant-region reverse primers, and semi-nested PCR with Nested Universal Primer A was subsequently performed. The ReliaPrep RNA Cell Miniprep System was used to extract total RNA, which was then reverse transcribed into 5'RACE-ready cDNA with the SMARTer RACE 5'/3' Kit. Full-length TCR alpha and beta libraries were barcoded with multiplex adaptors and sequenced on an Illumina MiSeq. The authors' analysis ran thus. For each of nine subset-tissue groups, sequencing data from the five patients were pooled, and the groups were then compared using unsupervised clustering of TCR gene usage. The Morisita-Horn index was used to calculate repertoire similarity, with shared sequences weighted according to their contribution to each repertoire. In-frame beta chains were kept once TCRdb had trimmed the public reads at Q25 with fastp and called clones with MiXCR. Rows with one shared CDR3 protein collapse into an entry with the most common genes and DNA. Clone size and V and J calls follow TCRdb, not the original study. The sample yields about 9,800 distinct CDR3 sequences; 20% to 30% were counted once. In total, the top ten clones hold about 3.4% of the sample.

This entry is derived from a study (dated by TCRdb to the mid-2010s). With respect to the entire study: Whether tumor-infiltrating Tregs in breast cancer are recruited from blood Tregs or converted in situ from other CD4+ T cell subsets was tested. Results and caveats for the whole study, not just this receptor: The validation in the larger cohort was limited to a single TCR beta V-J rearrangement instead of whole repertoires. Tumor-infiltrating Treg TCR alpha and beta sequences overlapped most with tumor naive CD4+ T cells, then with blood naive CD4+ T cells. The TCR gene usage of tumor memory CD4+ T cells clustered together with blood and lymph node memory CD4+ cells and with lymph node naive CD4+ cells.

Reading the germline V gene gives CDR1 SGHAT and CDR2 FQNNGV. V ends up 5 bases short and J 8 bases short, with an unmatched junction base count of 3. Taken from cysteine to phenylalanine, the CDR3 has 13 residues. Left in the record is the CDR3 DNA by itself, 39 bases read in frame from the first base. Cells that were CD4+CD25+CD127-/low were isolated as Tregs. Tregs, naive and memory CD4+ T cells from tumor, blood and ipsilateral draining lymph nodes of a few breast cancer patients underwent full-length TCR alpha and beta sequencing. Ficoll density gradient centrifugation was used to isolate mononuclear cells from lymph nodes or from 50 ml of peripheral blood. FACS confirmed that the sorted cell populations were more than 90% pure.

The rearranged chain carries TRBV11-2 and TRBJ1-1, with TRBD1 matching 12 junction bases. The TCR sequence derives from a female donor with breast cancer. The sequenced sample consisted of Tregs sorted from blood. The base sequence is TGTGCCAGCAGCCCCGGGACAGGGGGCGAAGCTTTCTTT. Its protein is CASSPGTGGEAFF.